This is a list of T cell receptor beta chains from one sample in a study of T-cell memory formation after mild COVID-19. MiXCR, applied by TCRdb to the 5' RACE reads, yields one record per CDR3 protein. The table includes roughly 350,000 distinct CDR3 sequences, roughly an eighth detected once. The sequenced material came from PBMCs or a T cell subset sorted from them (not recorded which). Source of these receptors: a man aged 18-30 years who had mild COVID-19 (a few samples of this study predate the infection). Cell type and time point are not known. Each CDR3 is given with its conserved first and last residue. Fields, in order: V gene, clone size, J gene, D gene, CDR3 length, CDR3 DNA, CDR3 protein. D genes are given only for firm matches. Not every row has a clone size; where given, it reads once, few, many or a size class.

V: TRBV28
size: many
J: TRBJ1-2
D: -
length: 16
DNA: TGTGCCAGCAGTTCCTTAACGGGGGGGGCGGACTATGGCTACACCTTC
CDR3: CASSSLTGGADYGYTF

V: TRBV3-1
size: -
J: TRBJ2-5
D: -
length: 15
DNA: TGTGCCAGCAGCCCAGGGGAGGGGATACCAGAGACCCAGTACTTC
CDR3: CASSPGEGIPETQYF

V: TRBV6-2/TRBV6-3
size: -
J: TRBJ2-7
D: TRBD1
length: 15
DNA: TGTGCCAGCAGCAACAGGGGTTCCCTCAACTACGAGCAGTACTTC
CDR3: CASSNRGSLNYEQYF

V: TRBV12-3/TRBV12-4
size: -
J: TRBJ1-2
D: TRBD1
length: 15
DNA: TGTGCCAGCAGTCTAGCCGGGACAGGGACCTATGGCTACACCTTC
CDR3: CASSLAGTGTYGYTF

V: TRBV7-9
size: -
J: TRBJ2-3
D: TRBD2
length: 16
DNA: TGTGCCAGCAGCTCCCGTTTCGTAGCGGGGGGCGATACGCAGTATTTT
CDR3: CASSSRFVAGGDTQYF

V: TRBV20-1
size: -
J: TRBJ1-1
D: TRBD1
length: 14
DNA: TGCAGTGCTAGAGACGCGACAGGGGGCACTGAAGCTTTCTTT
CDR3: CSARDATGGTEAFF

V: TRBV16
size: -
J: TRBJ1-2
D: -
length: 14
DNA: TGTGCCAGCAGCAGTAGCCTGGGGGTTTCTGGCTACACCTTC
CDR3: CASSSSLGVSGYTF

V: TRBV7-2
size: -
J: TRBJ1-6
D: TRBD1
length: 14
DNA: TGTGCCAGCAGCCCCCGGGACAGACTTTCACCCCTCCACTTT
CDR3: CASSPRDRLSPLHF

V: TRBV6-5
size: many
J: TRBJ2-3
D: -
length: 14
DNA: TGTGCCAGCAGTTACGATTCGGGCCCAGATACGCAGTATTTT
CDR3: CASSYDSGPDTQYF

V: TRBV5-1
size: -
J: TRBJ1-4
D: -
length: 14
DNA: TGCGCCAGCAGTAACCAAGTCGGGGGTGAAAAACTGTTTTTT
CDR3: CASSNQVGGEKLFF

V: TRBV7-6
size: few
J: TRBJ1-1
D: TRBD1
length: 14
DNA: TGTGCCAGCAGCTTCGGGACAGAAATTACTGAAGCTTTCTTT
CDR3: CASSFGTEITEAFF

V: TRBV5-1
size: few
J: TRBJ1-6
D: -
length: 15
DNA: TGCGCCAGCAGCCTAAGCAGGGTTTGGAATTCACCCCTCCACTTT
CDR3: CASSLSRVWNSPLHF

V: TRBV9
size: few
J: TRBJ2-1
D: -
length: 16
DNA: TGTGCCAGCAGCGGAGGGGCCCGGGGACGTCAAGATGAGCAGTTCTTC
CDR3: CASSGGARGRQDEQFF

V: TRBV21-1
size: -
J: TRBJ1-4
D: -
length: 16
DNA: TGTGCCAGCAGCCCGTTCAAGGGGACGATCGATGAAAAACTGTTTTTT
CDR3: CASSPFKGTIDEKLFF

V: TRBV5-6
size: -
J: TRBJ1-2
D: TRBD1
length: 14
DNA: TGTGCCAGCAGCTTGAGGACAGGGGGCCATGGCTACACCTTC
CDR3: CASSLRTGGHGYTF

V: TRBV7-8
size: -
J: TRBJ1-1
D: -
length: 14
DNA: TGTGCCAGCAGCCCACCGACCTTGAACACTGAAGCTTTCTTT
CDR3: CASSPPTLNTEAFF

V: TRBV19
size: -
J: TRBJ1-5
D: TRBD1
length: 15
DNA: TGTGCCAGTAGTTCAGACAGGGGGCGCAATCAGCCCCAGCATTTT
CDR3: CASSSDRGRNQPQHF

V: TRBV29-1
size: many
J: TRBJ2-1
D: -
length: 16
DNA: TGCAGCGTTGAAGAACCGTCACTCCTCTCCTACAATGAGCAGTTCTTC
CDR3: CSVEEPSLLSYNEQFF